This T cell receptor (beta chain) appears in the sequencing data of a study of blood T cells in healthy people across ages. As for this clonotype: What it binds is unknown.

CDR3 length: 14 residues. Trimming cost V 5 bases and J 10 bases, with 18 bases left between them. The germline CDR1 and CDR2 sequences are SEHNR and FQNEAQ (reference sequence). With a J-beta primer mix and a sample-barcoded 5' primer, a second PCR ran about 7 to 11 cycles. In TCRdb, the 5' RACE reads were re-called with MiXCR into one record per CDR3 protein. The sample holds approximately 830,000 distinct CDR3 sequences, around 62% seen once. Study observations and caveats: Older age went with lower TCR beta diversity per million T cells, in a roughly linear way.

The rearrangement joins TRBV7-9 to TRBJ2-1, with D perhaps matching TRBD1 (7 bases). The sample comprised blood. This receptor was taken from a man younger than 45 in good health. In nucleotides, the CDR3 is TGTGCCAGCAGCATCAGGGGGACTCTAGGGGAGCAGTTCTTC. This encodes CASSIRGTLGEQFF.